This entry lists 19 T cell receptor beta chains sequenced from one sample in a study of T cells in Graves' hyperthyroidism and ophthalmopathy. RNA transcripts gave rise to amplified TCR beta CDR3 regions. Researchers ran a first-round RT-PCR on the TCR CDR3 using the HTBI primer set. TCRdb re-analysed the multiplex PCR reads in MiXCR, keeping a single row per CDR3 protein. The sample holds some 250,000 distinct CDR3 sequences; about 16% are singletons and the top ten take about 30%. Specimen: blood. All receptors derive from a woman aged 50 to 60 with Graves' hyperthyroidism that later progressed to Graves' ophthalmopathy.

Ten or more counts support this clonotype. This chain links TRBV5-1 with TRBJ2-1, with 8 bases lining up with TRBD2. The junction had 8 bases not matched to a gene; V was cut back by 0 bases and J by 6 bases. This CDR3 comprises 16 residues. Looked up from germline, CDR1 is SGHRS and CDR2 is YFSETQ. In DNA form, the CDR3 reads TGCGCCAGCAGCTTGGTGGGACTAGGCTTTTCCAATGAGCAGTTCTTC. Its protein is CASSLVGLGFSNEQFF.

Ten or more counts support this clonotype. This sequence joins TRBV9 and TRBJ2-7; TRBD2 matches 10 bases. The germline gives CDR1 SGDLS, CDR2 YYNGEE. This CDR3 is built from 13 residues. After removal of 7 bases from V and 7 bases from J, the junction contained 8 bases not matched to a gene. The CDR3 protein is CASGQREGQEQYF. The DNA for the CDR3 is TGTGCCAGCGGTCAGCGGGAGGGCCAGGAGCAGTACTTC.

This clonotype was picked up many times. This sequence joins TRBV28 and TRBJ2-1, with 16 positions matching TRBD2. Germline loops: CDR1 MDHEN, CDR2 SYDVKM. The CDR3 loop spans 16 amino acids. The V gene end was trimmed by 3 bases and the J gene end by 7 bases; junction bases not matched to a gene: 3. The CDR3 region is CASSLGLAGGPNEQFF. CDR3 in DNA: TGTGCCAGCAGTTTGGGACTAGCGGGAGGGCCAAATGAGCAGTTCTTC.

The rearrangement uses TRBV9 and TRBJ1-2, with a weak D call TRBD1 (6 bases). This CDR3 is 15 amino acids long. The germline CDR1 and CDR2 sequences are SGDLS and YYNGEE. Trimming shortened V by 3 bases and J by 1 base, and 13 bases separated the two germline ends. CDR3 nucleotide sequence: TGTGCCAGCAGCGCGACGGGGACATTTAACTATGGCTACACCTTC. Amino acid sequence: CASSATGTFNYGYTF.

V and J are TRBV4-1 and TRBJ2-1; D uncertain. The V end lost 4 bases, the J end lost 8 bases, and 18 bases lay between the germline ends. In germline, CDR1 is MGHRA, CDR2 YSYEKL. CDR3 size: 15 residues. The CDR3 is CASSLWTVAKHEQFF. The CDR3 DNA is TGCGCCAGCAGCCTCTGGACGGTTGCCAAGCATGAGCAGTTCTTC.

This clonotype was recorded a few times. The rearrangement joins TRBV14 to TRBJ1-2, with D uncertain. Between the trimmed V and J ends, which lost 3 bases and 5 bases, there was a span of 16 bases. There are 15 residues in the CDR3. From germline, CDR1 is SGHDN and CDR2 FVKESK. CDR3 coding DNA: TGTGCCAGCAGCCAGGCGGCTACTCGAGGATATGGCTACACCTTC. Translated: CASSQAATRGYGYTF.

V usage is TRBV20-1 and J usage is TRBJ2-1; a weak D match, TRBD2 (6 bases). The CDR3 has 13 residues. Trimming took off 2 bases at V and 7 bases at J, with 12 bases between the two ends. CDR1 is DFQATT, CDR2 SNEGSKA, per germline (reference sequence). The CDR3 DNA reads as TGCAGTGCTAGAAAAACTAGCAGAAATGAGCAGTTCTTC. This sequence encodes CSARKTSRNEQFF.

This clonotype was recorded at least ten times. The CDR3 is CASSAPWGATDTQYF. The CDR3 DNA reads as TGTGCCAGCAGTGCCCCTTGGGGGGCGACAGATACGCAGTATTTT. The chain uses TRBV27 and TRBJ2-3; tentatively, D is TRBD1 or TRBD2 (6 bases each). The CDR3 covers 15 residues. CDR1 is MNHEY, CDR2 SMNVEV, per germline (reference sequence). V lost 5 bases and J lost 3, with 15 bases in between.

This clonotype was seen many times. This sequence joins TRBV19 and TRBJ1-1; 7 nucleotides agree with TRBD1. The germline CDR1 and CDR2 sequences are LNHDA and SQIVND (reference sequence). The CDR3 runs 14 residues. Trimming removed 7 bases from V and 4 bases from J; junction bases left unmatched: 9. The CDR3 coding sequence is TGTGCCAGTACCCCCGGGACAGCATCCACTGAAGCTTTCTTT. Translated, it gives CASTPGTASTEAFF.

This clonotype occurred many times. V and J are TRBV3-1 and TRBJ2-2; D not resolved. Trimming removed 1 base from V and 2 bases from J, with 11 bases in between. Germline CDR1 is LGHDT and CDR2 is YNNKEL (reference sequence). CDR3 length: 16 amino acids. CDR3 DNA sequence: TGTGCCAGCAGCCAAGGGATCTTCCCCAACACCGGGGAGCTGTTTTTT. Translated: CASSQGIFPNTGELFF.

The chain links TRBV9 to TRBJ2-1; 12 bases fit TRBD2. Germline CDR1 reads SGDLS; CDR2 reads YYNGEE. The CDR3 runs to 18 residues. J lost 5 bases, V lost 0 bases, and 9 bases had no gene match. The CDR3 nucleotides read TGTGCCAGCAGCGTAGCTCCTAGCGGGAGGGCCTTCCACAATGAGCAGTTCTTC. It codes for CASSVAPSGRAFHNEQFF.

This clonotype was seen only a few times. The chain employs TRBV19 and TRBJ2-1; 9 bases fit TRBD2. The trim removed 2 bases at V and 1 base at J, leaving 6 bases unmatched. CDR1 is LNHDA, CDR2 SQIVND, per germline (reference sequence). This CDR3 has 17 amino acids. The CDR3 coding sequence is TGTGCCAGTAGTATAAATCCGGCGGGAGGGTCCTACAATGAGCAGTTCTTC. Encoded protein: CASSINPAGGSYNEQFF.

This clonotype was found many times. The chain links TRBV28 to TRBJ2-1; 7 nucleotides align to TRBD1. Germline V gene data show CDR1 as MDHEN and CDR2 as SYDVKM. This CDR3 contains 14 residues. Losses at the gene ends were 3 bases for V and 7 bases for J; bases not matched to a gene: 6. The CDR3 nucleotides are TGTGCCAGCAGTTTTTACAGGGGCGGGAATGAGCAGTTCTTC. Residues: CASSFYRGGNEQFF.

This clonotype was counted ten times or more. The chain links TRBV27 to TRBJ1-6; D is uncertain. V lost 0 bases, J lost 10 bases, and 7 bases lay in between. CDR3 size: 13 residues. From germline, CDR1 is MNHEY and CDR2 SMNVEV (reference sequence). CDR3 sequence (DNA): TGTGCCAGCAGTTTATCCCTCTTCTCACCCCTCCACTTT. Amino acids: CASSLSLFSPLHF.

This clonotype was seen many times. The rearrangement uses TRBV24-1 and TRBJ2-7, with D tentatively TRBD1 (6 bases). This CDR3 region has 15 residues. Germline V gene lookup returns CDR1 KGHDR and CDR2 SFDVKD. Trimming pared 3 bases from V and 0 bases from J, leaving 11 bases between. The CDR3 bases are TGTGCCACCAGTGATCCGACAGGAAACTCCTACGAGCAGTACTTC. This translates into CATSDPTGNSYEQYF.

The J gene is TRBJ1-4, the V gene TRBV7-9; tentative D call: TRBD1 (5 bases). V was shortened by 5 bases and J by 4 bases, with 17 bases between the two germline ends. Germline V gives CDR1 SEHNR, CDR2 FQNEAQ (reference sequence). The CDR3 sequence is 16 residues long. DNA for the CDR3: TGTGCCAGCAGCCGGACCCTCAGGGAGAGTAATGAAAAACTGTTTTTT. It codes for CASSRTLRESNEKLFF.

This clonotype was detected a few times. The V gene is TRBV7-8, the J gene TRBJ1-1; maybe TRBD1 (5 bases). Germline loops: CDR1 SGHVS, CDR2 FQNEAQ. V was shortened by 4 bases and J by 1 base, with 10 bases between the two germline ends. The CDR3 is 14 amino acids. CDR3 residues: CASSWGDRNTEAFF. The CDR3 region has the DNA TGTGCCAGCAGCTGGGGAGACAGGAACACTGAAGCTTTCTTT.

The table lists this clonotype with many counts. The genes are TRBV28 and TRBJ2-5; D call uncertain. This CDR3 is 15 amino acids long. The V end was cut by 5 bases, the J end by 2 bases, with 15 bases between. CDR1 MDHEN and CDR2 SYDVKM come from the germline V gene. In DNA form, the CDR3 reads TGTGCCAGCAGTCCTAGGCCCCCCCTTCAAGAGACCCAGTACTTC. It codes for CASSPRPPLQETQYF.

Ten or more counts support this clonotype. The chain joins TRBV13 to TRBJ1-1, with 8 positions matching TRBD1. CDR1 is PRHDT, CDR2 FYEKMQ, per germline (reference sequence). The CDR3 loop spans 15 amino acids. J was trimmed by 11 bases and V by 4 bases; bases with no gene match: 15. The CDR3: CASSSTDRVTFGAFF. DNA for the CDR3: TGTGCCAGCAGCTCGACGGACAGGGTGACATTCGGGGCTTTCTTT.